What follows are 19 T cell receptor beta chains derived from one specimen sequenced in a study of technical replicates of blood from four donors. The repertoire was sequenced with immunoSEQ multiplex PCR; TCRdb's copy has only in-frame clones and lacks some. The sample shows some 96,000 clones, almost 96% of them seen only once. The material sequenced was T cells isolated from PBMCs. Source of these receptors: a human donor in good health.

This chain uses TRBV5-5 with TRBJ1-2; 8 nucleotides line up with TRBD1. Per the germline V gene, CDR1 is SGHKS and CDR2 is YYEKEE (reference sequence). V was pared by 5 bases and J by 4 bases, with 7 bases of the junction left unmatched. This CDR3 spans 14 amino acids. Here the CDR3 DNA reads TGTGCCAGCAGTCGCGGACAGGGAGGCTATGGCTACACCTTC. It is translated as CASSRGQGGYGYTF.

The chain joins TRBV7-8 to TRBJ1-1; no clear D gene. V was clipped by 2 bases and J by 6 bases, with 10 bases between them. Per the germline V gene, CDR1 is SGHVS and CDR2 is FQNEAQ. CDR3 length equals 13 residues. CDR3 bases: TGTGCCAGCAGCTTACGAATCAACTCTGAAGCTTTCTTT. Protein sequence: CASSLRINSEAFF. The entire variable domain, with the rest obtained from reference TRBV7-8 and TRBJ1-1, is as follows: GAGVSQSPRYKVAKRGQDVALRCDPISGHVSLFWYQQALGQGPEFLTYFQNEAQLDKSGLPSDRFFAERPEGSVSTLKIQRTQQEDSAVYLCASSLRINSEAFFGQGTRLTVV.

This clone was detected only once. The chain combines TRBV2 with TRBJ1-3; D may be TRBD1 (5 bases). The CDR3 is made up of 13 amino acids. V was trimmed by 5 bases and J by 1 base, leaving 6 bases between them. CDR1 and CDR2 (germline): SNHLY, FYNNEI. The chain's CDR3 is CASSQGSGNTIYF. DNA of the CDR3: TGTGCCAGCAGTCAGGGTTCTGGAAACACCATATATTTT.

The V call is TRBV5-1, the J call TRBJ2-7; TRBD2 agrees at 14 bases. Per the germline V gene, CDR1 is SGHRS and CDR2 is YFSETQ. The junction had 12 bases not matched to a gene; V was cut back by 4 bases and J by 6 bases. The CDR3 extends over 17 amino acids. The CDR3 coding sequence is TGCGCCAGCAGCCCGCGACTAGCGGGAGGGCCCAGGACCGAGCAGTACTTC. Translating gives CASSPRLAGGPRTEQYF.

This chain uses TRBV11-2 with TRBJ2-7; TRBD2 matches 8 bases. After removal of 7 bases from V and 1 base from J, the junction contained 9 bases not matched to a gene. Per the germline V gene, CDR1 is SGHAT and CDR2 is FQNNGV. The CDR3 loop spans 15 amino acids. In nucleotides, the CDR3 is TGTGCCAGCACCGGAGCGGGAGTAGGTTCCTACGAGCAGTACTTC. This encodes CASTGAGVGSYEQYF.

CDR3 amino acids: CASSSGQGANIQYF. DNA for the CDR3: TGTGCCAGCAGTTCGGGTCAGGGGGCGAACATTCAGTACTTC. The chain employs TRBV27 and TRBJ2-4; 8 bases match TRBD1. The CDR3 runs 14 residues. J lost 7 bases, V lost 4 bases, and 6 bases had no gene match. Per germline, CDR1 MNHEY and CDR2 SMNVEV (reference sequence).

The CDR3: CASSRVLAGGPTGELFF. The CDR3 DNA reads TGTGCCAGCAGCCGCGTGCTAGCGGGAGGGCCCACCGGGGAGCTGTTTTTT. The chain has TRBV7-9 and TRBJ2-2, with 12 bases identical to TRBD2. The V gene end was trimmed by 5 bases and the J gene end by 4 bases; junction bases not matched to a gene: 8. Germline CDR1 reads SEHNR; CDR2 reads FQNEAQ (reference sequence). The CDR3 spans 17 residues.

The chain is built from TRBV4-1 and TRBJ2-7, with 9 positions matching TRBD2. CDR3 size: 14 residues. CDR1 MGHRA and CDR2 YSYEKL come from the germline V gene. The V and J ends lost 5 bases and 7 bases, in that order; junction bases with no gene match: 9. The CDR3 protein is CASSYPAGGDEQYF. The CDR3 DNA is TGCGCCAGCAGCTACCCGGCGGGAGGGGATGAGCAGTACTTC.

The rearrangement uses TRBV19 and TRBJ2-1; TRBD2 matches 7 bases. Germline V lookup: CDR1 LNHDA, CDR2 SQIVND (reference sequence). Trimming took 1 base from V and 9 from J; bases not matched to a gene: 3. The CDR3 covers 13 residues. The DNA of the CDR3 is TGTGCCAGTAGTATAGTCAGGGAGGGTGAGCAGTTCTTC. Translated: CASSIVREGEQFF.

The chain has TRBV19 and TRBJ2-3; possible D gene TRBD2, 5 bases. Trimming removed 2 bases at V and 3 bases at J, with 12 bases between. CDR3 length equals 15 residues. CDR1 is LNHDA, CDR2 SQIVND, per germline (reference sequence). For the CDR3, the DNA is TGTGCCAGTAGTATAATAGGGAGTTTGACAGATACGCAGTATTTT. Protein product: CASSIIGSLTDTQYF.

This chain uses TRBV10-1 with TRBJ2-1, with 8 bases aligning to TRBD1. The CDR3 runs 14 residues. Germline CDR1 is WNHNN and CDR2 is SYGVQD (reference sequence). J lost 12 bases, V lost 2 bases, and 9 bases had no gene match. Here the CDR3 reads CASSERDRGTGQFF. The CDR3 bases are TGCGCCAGCAGTGAGAGAGACCGCGGGACAGGGCAGTTCTTC.

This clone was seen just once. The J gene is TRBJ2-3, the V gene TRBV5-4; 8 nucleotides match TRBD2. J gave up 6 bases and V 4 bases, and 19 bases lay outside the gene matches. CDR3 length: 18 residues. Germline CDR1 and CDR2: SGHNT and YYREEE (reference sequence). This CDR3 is CASSPIRGLAGWGDTQYF. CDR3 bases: TGTGCCAGCAGCCCGATACGGGGGCTAGCGGGCTGGGGGGATACGCAGTATTTT.

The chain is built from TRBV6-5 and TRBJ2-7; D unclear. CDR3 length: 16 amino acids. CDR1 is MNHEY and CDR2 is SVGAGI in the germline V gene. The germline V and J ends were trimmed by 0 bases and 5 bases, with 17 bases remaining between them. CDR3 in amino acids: CASSYSRPSEIHEQYF. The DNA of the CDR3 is TGTGCCAGCAGTTACTCGCGACCGTCGGAGATTCACGAGCAGTACTTC.

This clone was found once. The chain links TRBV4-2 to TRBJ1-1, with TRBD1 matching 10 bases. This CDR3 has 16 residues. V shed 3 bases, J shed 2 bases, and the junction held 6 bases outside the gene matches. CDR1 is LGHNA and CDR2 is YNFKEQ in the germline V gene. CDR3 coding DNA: TGTGCCAGCAGCCAGATAGACAGGGGGCTCAACACTGAAGCTTTCTTT. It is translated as CASSQIDRGLNTEAFF.

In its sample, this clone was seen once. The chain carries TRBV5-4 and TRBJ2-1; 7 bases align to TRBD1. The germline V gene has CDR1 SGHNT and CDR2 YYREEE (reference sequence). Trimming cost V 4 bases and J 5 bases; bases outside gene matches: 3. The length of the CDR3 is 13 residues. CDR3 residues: CASSPGTDNEQFF. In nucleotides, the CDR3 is TGTGCCAGCAGCCCCGGGACAGACAATGAGCAGTTCTTC.

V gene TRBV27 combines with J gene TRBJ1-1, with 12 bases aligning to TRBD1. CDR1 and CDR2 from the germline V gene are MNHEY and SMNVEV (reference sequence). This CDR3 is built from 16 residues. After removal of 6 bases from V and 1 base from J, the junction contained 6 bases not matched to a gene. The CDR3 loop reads CASRWDRGRGNTEAFF. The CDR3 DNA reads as TGTGCCAGCAGGTGGGACAGGGGGCGGGGGAACACTGAAGCTTTCTTT.

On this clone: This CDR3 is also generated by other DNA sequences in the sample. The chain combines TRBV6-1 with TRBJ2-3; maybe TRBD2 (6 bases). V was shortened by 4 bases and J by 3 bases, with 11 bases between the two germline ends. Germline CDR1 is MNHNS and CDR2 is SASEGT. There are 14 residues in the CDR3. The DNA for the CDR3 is TGTGCCAGCAGTGCCGGGACTGATACAGATACGCAGTATTTT. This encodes CASSAGTDTDTQYF.

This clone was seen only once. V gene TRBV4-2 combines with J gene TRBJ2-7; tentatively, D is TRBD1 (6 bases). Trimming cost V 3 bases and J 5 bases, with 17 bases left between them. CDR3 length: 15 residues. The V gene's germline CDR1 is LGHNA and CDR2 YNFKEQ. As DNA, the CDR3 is TGTGCCAGCAGCCAGACTACAGGGAAGTTCCACGAGCAGTACTTC. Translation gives CASSQTTGKFHEQYF.

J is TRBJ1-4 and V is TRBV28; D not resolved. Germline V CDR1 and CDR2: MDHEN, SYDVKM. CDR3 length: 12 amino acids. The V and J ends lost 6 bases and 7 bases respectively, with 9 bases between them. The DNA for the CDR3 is TGTGCCAGCAGCACAGTTGGTGAAAAACTGTTTTTT. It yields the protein CASSTVGEKLFF.